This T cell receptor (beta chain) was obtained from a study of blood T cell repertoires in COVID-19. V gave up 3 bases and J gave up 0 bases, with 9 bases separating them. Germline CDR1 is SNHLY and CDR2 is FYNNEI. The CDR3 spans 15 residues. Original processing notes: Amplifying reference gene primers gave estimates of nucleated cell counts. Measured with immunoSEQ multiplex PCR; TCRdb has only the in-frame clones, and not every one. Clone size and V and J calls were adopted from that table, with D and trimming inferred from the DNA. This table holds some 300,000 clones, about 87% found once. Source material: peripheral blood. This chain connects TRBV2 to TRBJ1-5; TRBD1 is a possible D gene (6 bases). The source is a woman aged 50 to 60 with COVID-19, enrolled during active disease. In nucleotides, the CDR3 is TGTGCCAGCAGTGACAGGGGAAATAGCAATCAGCCCCAGCATTTT. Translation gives CASSDRGNSNQPQHF.